The following is a T cell receptor (beta chain) sequence with its context. Its antigen is still unknown. Here immunoSEQ multiplex PCR was the method, and the copy in TCRdb shows in-frame clones only, minus some. The profile shows tens of thousands of clones, over 85% of them singletons. This specimen comes from a study of cytomegalovirus exposure and HLA in healthy donors. The overall study: A later analysis reported the 120 validation repertoires used the same platform as the approximately 660 first-cohort repertoires. Study results and caveats: It was 164 TCR beta chains that were listed as cytomegalovirus-associated. Rarity marked most TCR sequences, yet some public TCRs occurred in many donors.

The donors were part of the validation cohort, which consisted of under 150 subjects and was separate from the first cohort of around 620 subjects. This CDR3 is 14 amino acids long. With V trimmed by 3 bases and J by 5 bases, 7 bases remained unmatched. Germline V gene data show CDR1 as SGHDT and CDR2 as YYEEEE. The chain recombines TRBV5-6 with TRBJ2-5; 7 nucleotides align to TRBD1. This TCR derives from a woman aged 18-29 years in good health and CMV-seronegative. The sequenced sample consisted of PBMCs. CDR3 amino acids: CASSSNDRVETQYF. The CDR3 nucleotides read TGTGCCAGCAGCTCCAACGACAGGGTTGAGACCCAGTACTTC.